This is a list of T cell receptor beta chains from one sample in a study of molecular identifiers for immune sequencing clone quantification. TCRdb passed the PCR reads through MiXCR, listing each CDR3 protein once. The repertoire holds about 640,000 distinct CDR3 sequences, just under 20% seen once, with roughly 0.83% in the top ten. Input material: naive CD8+ T cells from blood, with Jurkat cell RNA spiked in. These receptors originate from a human donor in good health. Some libraries in this study had Jurkat cell RNA spiked in. CDR3s include the opening cysteine and the closing phenylalanine or tryptophan. Fields, in order: D gene, V gene, clone size, J gene, CDR3 protein, CDR3 DNA. The D gene is left open where the match is weak. Clone size is not always given. Where it is, it says once, few, many or a class for expanded clones.

>-|TRBV4-1|many|TRBJ2-1
CASSNPQGRDIEQFF
TGCGCCAGCAGCAATCCCCAGGGACGAGATATTGAGCAGTTCTTC
>-|TRBV27|many|TRBJ1-6
CASSLSGQNSPLHF
TGTGCCAGCAGTTTGTCGGGACAAAATTCACCCCTCCACTTT
>TRBD1|TRBV5-4|many|TRBJ2-7
CASSLTGVHSYEQYF
TGTGCCAGCAGCCTAACAGGGGTCCACTCCTACGAGCAGTACTTC
>TRBD2|TRBV7-6|many|TRBJ2-2
CASSTLTSGSANTGELFF
TGTGCCAGCAGCACCCTGACTAGCGGGTCCGCGAACACCGGGGAGCTGTTTTTT
>-|TRBV20-1|many|TRBJ2-7
CSARKQRTAYEQYF
TGCAGTGCTAGAAAACAACGGACAGCCTACGAGCAGTACTTC
>-|TRBV3-1|many|TRBJ1-1
CASSQVGAEAFF
TGTGCCAGCAGCCAAGTGGGCGCTGAAGCTTTCTTT
>TRBD1|TRBV28|few|TRBJ1-4
CASSFLPSGTENEKLFF
TGTGCCAGCAGTTTCTTACCCTCCGGGACAGAAAATGAAAAACTGTTTTTT
>-|TRBV5-3|-|TRBJ1-1
CASSPVTMNTEAFF
TGTGCCAGCAGCCCGGTTACAATGAACACTGAAGCTTTCTTT
>-|TRBV11-2|many|TRBJ2-7
CASSPRSPEDEQYF
TGTGCCAGCAGCCCACGTTCTCCCGAGGACGAGCAGTACTTC
>TRBD2|TRBV29-1|-|TRBJ2-7
CSVEAHLAGTSYEQYF
TGCAGCGTTGAAGCTCATCTAGCGGGTACCTCCTACGAGCAGTACTTC
>-|TRBV3-1|-|TRBJ1-1
CASSHVGGNTEAFF
TGTGCCAGCAGCCATGTCGGAGGGAACACTGAAGCTTTCTTT
>-|TRBV10-3|few|TRBJ2-4
CAIQSLEAAKNIQYF
TGTGCCATTCAGAGTTTGGAGGCTGCCAAAAACATTCAGTACTTC
>-|TRBV5-6|many|TRBJ2-3
CASSLGPTYVKVDTQYF
TGTGCCAGCAGCTTGGGACCCACTTACGTGAAAGTCGATACGCAGTATTTT
>TRBD1|TRBV7-2|-|TRBJ2-4
CASSTPGGQGNIQYF
TGTGCCAGCAGCACTCCCGGCGGACAGGGAAACATTCAGTACTTC
>-|TRBV28|-|TRBJ2-7
CASSLHRVLYEQYF
TGTGCCAGCAGTTTACACAGGGTGTTATACGAGCAGTACTTC
>TRBD1|TRBV6-5|-|TRBJ1-5
CASSGTGAVNQPQHF
TGTGCCAGCAGTGGGACAGGGGCGGTAAATCAGCCCCAGCATTTT
>-|TRBV29-1|many|TRBJ1-4
CSVGEAATNEKLFF
TGCAGCGTAGGGGAGGCTGCAACTAATGAAAAACTGTTTTTT
>-|TRBV6-4|many|TRBJ2-2
CASSDPADTGELFF
TGTGCCAGCAGTGACCCGGCGGACACCGGGGAGCTGTTTTTT
>-|TRBV30|few|TRBJ1-1
CAWSGDGGDGEAFF
TGTGCCTGGAGCGGCGATGGAGGGGATGGTGAAGCTTTCTTT
>TRBD2|TRBV20-1|-|TRBJ2-5
CSARDQGLVVETQYF
TGCAGTGCTAGAGATCAGGGACTAGTTGTGGAGACCCAGTACTTC
>TRBD2|TRBV28|many|TRBJ2-1
CASMWSTSGNEQFF
TGTGCCAGCATGTGGTCCACTAGCGGTAATGAGCAGTTCTTC
>-|TRBV7-9|many|TRBJ2-2
CASTSRLGGGELFF
TGTGCCAGCACGAGCAGGCTGGGAGGCGGGGAGCTGTTTTTT
>-|TRBV19|few|TRBJ2-7
CASSIVAGRYEQYF
TGTGCCAGTAGTATCGTGGCAGGGAGGTACGAGCAGTACTTC
>-|TRBV10-2|-|TRBJ2-7
CASQADYYEQYF
TGCGCCAGCCAGGCAGACTACTACGAGCAGTACTTC
>-|TRBV2|-|TRBJ1-1
CASSDVPNTEAFF
TGTGCCAGCAGTGATGTGCCAAACACTGAAGCTTTCTTT
>-|TRBV29-1|many|TRBJ2-7
CSVVSEINPAYEQYF
TGCAGCGTTGTATCCGAAATCAACCCCGCCTACGAGCAGTACTTC
>-|TRBV11-2|few|TRBJ2-1
CASSLDPGEGRGSLNNEQFF
TGTGCCAGCAGCTTAGATCCGGGGGAAGGCAGGGGCTCTTTGAACAATGAGCAGTTCTTC
>TRBD2|TRBV27|few|TRBJ2-1
CASSLIALAASYNEQFF
TGTGCCAGCAGTTTAATTGCGCTAGCGGCTTCCTACAATGAGCAGTTCTTC
>-|TRBV14|-|TRBJ2-7
CASSQENREGEQYF
TGTGCCAGCAGCCAAGAAAACAGGGAGGGCGAGCAGTACTTC
>-|TRBV3-2|-|TRBJ2-3
CASSQDLSGGSSTDTQYF
TGTGCCAGCAGCCAAGATCTGAGCGGGGGGTCTAGCACAGATACGCAGTATTTT
>TRBD1|TRBV19|-|TRBJ2-1
CASTPGGRGEQFF
TGTGCCAGTACCCCAGGGGGCCGAGGTGAGCAGTTCTTC
>TRBD1|TRBV7-9|many|TRBJ2-4
CASRASPIPGQGAGNIQYF
TGTGCCAGCAGAGCAAGCCCCATACCGGGACAGGGGGCTGGAAACATTCAGTACTTC
>-|TRBV20-1|many|TRBJ1-5
CSASVSRGGQPQHF
TGCAGTGCTAGCGTTAGCCGCGGGGGTCAGCCCCAGCATTTT
>-|TRBV2|-|TRBJ1-5
CASSAPDNQPRHF
TGTGCCAGCAGTGCCCCTGACAATCAGCCCCGGCATTTT
>-|TRBV6-2/TRBV6-3|many|TRBJ2-3
CASRSGRGATDTQYF
TGTGCCAGCAGGTCAGGCAGGGGAGCGACAGATACGCAGTATTTT
>-|TRBV3-1|many|TRBJ1-4
CASSQDPRTAYNEKLFF
TGTGCCAGCAGCCAAGACCCCAGGACAGCCTATAATGAAAAACTGTTTTTT
>TRBD2|TRBV9|many|TRBJ2-3
CASSLLAGAGTDTQYF
TGTGCCAGCAGCCTACTAGCGGGAGCGGGCACAGATACGCAGTATTTT
>-|TRBV6-1|few|TRBJ1-6
CASSEVEESSYNSPLHF
TGTGCCAGCAGTGAAGTGGAAGAATCCTCCTATAATTCACCCCTCCACTTT
>TRBD2|TRBV6-5|many|TRBJ2-3
CASSYASGGPTDTQYF
TGTGCCAGCAGTTACGCTAGCGGGGGCCCCACAGATACGCAGTATTTT
>TRBD1|TRBV12-3/TRBV12-4|many|TRBJ2-7
CASSDGTGGSYEQYF
TGTGCCAGCAGCGATGGGACAGGGGGTTCCTACGAGCAGTACTTC
>-|TRBV5-4|-|TRBJ2-1
CASSLEAGSYNEQFF
TGTGCCAGCAGCTTGGAGGCGGGAAGTTACAATGAGCAGTTCTTC
>TRBD1|TRBV7-9|many|TRBJ2-1
CASSPGTGAPNYNEQFF
TGTGCCAGCAGCCCGGGGACAGGCGCTCCCAACTACAATGAGCAGTTCTTC
>TRBD2|TRBV28|few|TRBJ2-1
CASSTGTSANNEQFF
TGTGCCAGCAGCACAGGGACTAGCGCTAACAATGAGCAGTTCTTC
>-|TRBV30|-|TRBJ1-1
CAWSVPGSLNTEAFF
TGTGCCTGGAGTGTACCGGGGTCCCTGAACACTGAAGCTTTCTTT
>-|TRBV4-3|-|TRBJ1-1
CASSQDGGGLLNTEAFF
TGCGCCAGCAGCCAAGATGGAGGTGGCCTACTGAACACTGAAGCTTTCTTT
>TRBD1|TRBV7-2|many|TRBJ2-5
CASSLAFWNRGFETQYF
TGTGCCAGCAGCTTAGCATTTTGGAACAGGGGGTTCGAGACCCAGTACTTC
>TRBD1|TRBV27|few|TRBJ2-1
CASKRTGQREFF
TGTGCCAGTAAAAGGACGGGACAGAGGGAGTTCTTC
>TRBD2|TRBV18|-|TRBJ2-1
CASSPEPGLAGWDEQFF
TGTGCCAGCTCACCAGAACCGGGACTAGCGGGATGGGATGAGCAGTTCTTC
>TRBD2|TRBV7-2|many|TRBJ2-3
CASSLTSGRTDTQYF
TGTGCCAGCAGCTTGACTAGCGGAAGAACAGATACGCAGTATTTT
>TRBD2|TRBV4-2|few|TRBJ2-7
CASSQDPLAVSYEQYF
TGTGCCAGCAGCCAAGATCCCCTAGCGGTCTCCTACGAGCAGTACTTC
>-|TRBV9|many|TRBJ2-3
CASSGGLTHTDTQYF
TGTGCCAGCAGCGGTGGGTTAACCCACACAGATACGCAGTATTTT
>-|TRBV5-1|many|TRBJ2-5
CASSPYRRETETQYF
TGCGCCAGCAGCCCCTATAGGAGGGAGACAGAGACCCAGTACTTC
>-|TRBV6-5|many|TRBJ2-7
CASSYSPGEGYEQYF
TGTGCCAGCAGTTACTCGCCAGGGGAGGGCTACGAGCAGTACTTC
>-|TRBV6-2/TRBV6-3|many|TRBJ1-6
CASSPHLSLNSPLHF
TGTGCCAGCAGTCCTCATTTGAGCCTTAATTCACCCCTCCACTTT
>-|TRBV5-6|-|TRBJ1-2
CASSLEGSNYGYTF
TGTGCCAGCAGCTTGGAGGGGTCCAACTATGGCTACACCTTC
>TRBD2|TRBV27|-|TRBJ2-7
CASTILADHFYEQYF
TGTGCCAGCACCATACTAGCGGACCACTTTTACGAGCAGTACTTC
>TRBD1|TRBV9|few|TRBJ2-1
CASSEWTGISDEQFF
TGTGCCAGCAGCGAATGGACAGGGATTAGCGATGAGCAGTTCTTC
>-|TRBV5-1|many|TRBJ2-5
CASSLAVHRAETQYF
TGCGCCAGCAGCTTGGCCGTACATCGGGCAGAGACCCAGTACTTC
>TRBD1|TRBV20-1|few|TRBJ2-7
CSARDPDRVVGASYEQYF
TGCAGTGCTAGAGACCCGGACAGGGTAGTGGGCGCCTCCTACGAGCAGTACTTC
>-|TRBV7-6|many|TRBJ2-3
CASSLGATVGFGTDTQYF
TGTGCCAGCAGCTTAGGGGCGACGGTGGGTTTTGGCACAGATACGCAGTATTTT